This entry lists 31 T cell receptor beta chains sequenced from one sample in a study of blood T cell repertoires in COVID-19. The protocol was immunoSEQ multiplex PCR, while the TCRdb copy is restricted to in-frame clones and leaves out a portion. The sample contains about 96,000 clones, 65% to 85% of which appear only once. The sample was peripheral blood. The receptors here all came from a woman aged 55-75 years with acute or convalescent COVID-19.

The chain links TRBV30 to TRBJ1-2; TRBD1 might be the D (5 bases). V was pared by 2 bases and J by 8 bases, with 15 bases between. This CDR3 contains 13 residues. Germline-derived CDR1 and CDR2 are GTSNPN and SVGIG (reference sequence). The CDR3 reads CAWSPGGEGGYTF. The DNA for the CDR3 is TGTGCCTGGAGTCCCGGGGGGGAGGGCGGCTACACCTTC.

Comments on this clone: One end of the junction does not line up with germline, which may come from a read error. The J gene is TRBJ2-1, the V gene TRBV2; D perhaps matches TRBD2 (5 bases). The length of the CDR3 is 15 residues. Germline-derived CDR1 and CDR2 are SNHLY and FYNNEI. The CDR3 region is CASTEIGLSHNEQFF. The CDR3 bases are TGTGCCAGCACTGAAATCGGACTCTCCCACAATGAGCAGTTCTTC. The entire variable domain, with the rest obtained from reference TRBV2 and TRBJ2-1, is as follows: EPEVTQTPSHQVTQMGQEVILRCVPISNHLYFYWYRQILGQKVEFLVSFYNNEISEKSEIFDDQFSVERPDGSNFTLKIRSTKLEDSAMYFCASTEIGLSHNEQFFGPGTRLTVL.

The CDR3 is CASSQGAVGYTF. DNA for the CDR3: TGTGCCAGCAGCCAGGGGGCCGTCGGCTACACCTTC. This chain connects TRBV3-1 (or the pseudogene TRBV3-2) to TRBJ1-2, with TRBD1 as a possible D gene (6 bases). The CDR3 is 12 amino acids. Germline values: CDR1 LGHDT, CDR2 YNNKEL (reference sequence). The V end was cut by 3 bases, the J end by 8 bases, with 10 bases between.

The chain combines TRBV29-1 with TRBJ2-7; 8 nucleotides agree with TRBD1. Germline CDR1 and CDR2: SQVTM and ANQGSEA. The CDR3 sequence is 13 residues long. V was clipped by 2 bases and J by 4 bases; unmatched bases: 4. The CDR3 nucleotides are TGCAGCGTTGAACAGGGGGCTGGGTACGAGCAGTACTTC. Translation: CSVEQGAGYEQYF.

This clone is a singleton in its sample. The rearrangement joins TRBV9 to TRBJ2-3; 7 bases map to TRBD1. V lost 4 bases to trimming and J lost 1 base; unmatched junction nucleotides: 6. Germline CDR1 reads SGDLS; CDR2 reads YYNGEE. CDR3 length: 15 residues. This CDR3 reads CASSPTDRGTDTQYF. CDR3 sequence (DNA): TGTGCCAGCAGCCCTACTGACAGGGGCACAGATACGCAGTATTTT.

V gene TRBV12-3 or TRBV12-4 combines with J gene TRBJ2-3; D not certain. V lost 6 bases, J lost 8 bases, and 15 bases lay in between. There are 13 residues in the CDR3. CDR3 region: CASSVSRRGTQYF. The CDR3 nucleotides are TGTGCCAGCAGCGTAAGTCGGCGCGGTACGCAGTATTTT.

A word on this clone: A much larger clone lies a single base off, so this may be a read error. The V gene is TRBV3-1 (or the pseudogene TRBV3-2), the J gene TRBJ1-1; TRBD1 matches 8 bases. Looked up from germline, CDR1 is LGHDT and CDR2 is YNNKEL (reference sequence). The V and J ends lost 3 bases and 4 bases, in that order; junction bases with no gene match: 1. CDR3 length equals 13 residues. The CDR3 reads CASSQDRVTEAFF. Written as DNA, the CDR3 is TGTGCCAGCAGCCAGGACAGGGTCACTGAAGCTTTCTTT.

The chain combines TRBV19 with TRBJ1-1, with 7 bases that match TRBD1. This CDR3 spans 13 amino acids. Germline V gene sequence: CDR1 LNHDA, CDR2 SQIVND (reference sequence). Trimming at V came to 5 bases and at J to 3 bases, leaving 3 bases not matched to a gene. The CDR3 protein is CASSLTGYTEAFF. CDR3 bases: TGTGCCAGTAGTCTGACAGGGTACACTGAAGCTTTCTTT.

DNA for the CDR3: TGTGCCTGGAGATGGCTTGGGGACAGGAACTATAATTCACCCCTCCACTTT. Protein: CAWRWLGDRNYNSPLHF. This chain uses TRBV30 with TRBJ1-6, with TRBD1 matching over 8 bases. From germline, CDR1 is GTSNPN and CDR2 SVGIG (reference sequence). The V segment lost 3 bases and the J segment 3 bases; nucleotides outside the gene matches: 10. The CDR3 loop spans 17 amino acids.

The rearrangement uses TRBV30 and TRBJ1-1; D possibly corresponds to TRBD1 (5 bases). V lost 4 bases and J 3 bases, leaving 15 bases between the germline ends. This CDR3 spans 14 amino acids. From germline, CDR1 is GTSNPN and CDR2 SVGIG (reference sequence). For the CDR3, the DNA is TGTGCCTGGATGGAGGGGCTAGGGTACACTGAAGCTTTCTTT. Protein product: CAWMEGLGYTEAFF.

The CDR3 region has the DNA TGTGCCAGCATACTGGGACAGGGGGCCACCGGGGAGCTGTTTTTT. As protein: CASILGQGATGELFF. The chain recombines TRBV3-1 (or the pseudogene TRBV3-2) with TRBJ2-2, with 12 bases aligning to TRBD1. Germline CDR1 is LGHDT and CDR2 is YNNKEL (reference sequence). With 7 bases clipped from V and 4 bases from J, the junction kept 4 bases outside the gene matches. The CDR3 runs 15 residues.

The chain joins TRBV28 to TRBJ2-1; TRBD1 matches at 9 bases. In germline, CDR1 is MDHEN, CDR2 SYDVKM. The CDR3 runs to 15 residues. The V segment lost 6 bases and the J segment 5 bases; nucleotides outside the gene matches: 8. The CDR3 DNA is TGTGCCAGCAGGCAACAGGGGGCGCAGGACAATGAGCAGTTCTTC. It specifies CASRQQGAQDNEQFF. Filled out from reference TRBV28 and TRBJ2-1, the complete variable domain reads DVKVTQSSRYLVKRTGEKVFLECVQDMDHENMFWYRQDPGLGLRLIYFSYDVKMKEKGDIPEGYSVSREKKERFSLILESASTNQTSMYLCASRQQGAQDNEQFFGPGTRLTVL.

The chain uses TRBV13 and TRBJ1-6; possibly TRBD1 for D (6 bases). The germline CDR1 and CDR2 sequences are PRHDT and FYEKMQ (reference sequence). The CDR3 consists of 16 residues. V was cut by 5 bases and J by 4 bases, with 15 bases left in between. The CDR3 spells CASSHLTGRYNSPLHF. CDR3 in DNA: TGTGCCAGCAGCCATCTGACAGGAAGGTATAATTCACCCCTCCACTTT.

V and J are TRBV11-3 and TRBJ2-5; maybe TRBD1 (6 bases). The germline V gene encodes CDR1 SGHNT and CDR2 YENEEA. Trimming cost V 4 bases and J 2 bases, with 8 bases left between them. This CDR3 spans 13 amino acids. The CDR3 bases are TGTGCCAGCAGCTGGACAGTTCAAGAGACCCAGTACTTC. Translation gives CASSWTVQETQYF.

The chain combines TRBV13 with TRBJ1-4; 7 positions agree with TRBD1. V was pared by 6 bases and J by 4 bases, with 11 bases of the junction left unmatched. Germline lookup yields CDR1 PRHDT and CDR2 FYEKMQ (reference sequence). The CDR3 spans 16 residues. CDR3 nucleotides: TGTGCCAGCAGACCCGGGACAGAAATACATAATGAAAAACTGTTTTTT. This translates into CASRPGTEIHNEKLFF.

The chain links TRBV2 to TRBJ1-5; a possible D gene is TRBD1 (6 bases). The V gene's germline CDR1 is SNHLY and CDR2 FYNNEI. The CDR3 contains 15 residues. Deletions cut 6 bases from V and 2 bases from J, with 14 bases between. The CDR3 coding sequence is TGTGCCAGCAGACAGGGCGAAGTTGGCAATCAGCCCCAGCATTTT. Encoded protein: CASRQGEVGNQPQHF.

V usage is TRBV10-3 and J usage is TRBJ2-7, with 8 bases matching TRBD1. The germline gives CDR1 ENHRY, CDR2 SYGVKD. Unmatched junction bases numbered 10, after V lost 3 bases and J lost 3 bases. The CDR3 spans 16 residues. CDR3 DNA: TGTGCCATCAGTGACGTTGTCGGACAGGGTTACTACGAGCAGTACTTC. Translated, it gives CAISDVVGQGYYEQYF.

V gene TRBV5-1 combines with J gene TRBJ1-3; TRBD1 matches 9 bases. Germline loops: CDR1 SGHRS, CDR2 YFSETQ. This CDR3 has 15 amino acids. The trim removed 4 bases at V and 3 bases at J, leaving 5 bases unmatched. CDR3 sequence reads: CASSEGQGGGNTIYF. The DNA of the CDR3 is TGCGCCAGCAGCGAGGGACAGGGCGGTGGAAACACCATATATTTT.

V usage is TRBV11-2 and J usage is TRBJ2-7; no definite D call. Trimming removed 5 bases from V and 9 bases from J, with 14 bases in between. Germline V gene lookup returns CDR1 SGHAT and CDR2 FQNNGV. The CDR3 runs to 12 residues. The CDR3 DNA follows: TGTGCCAGCAGCCCGTCTCCCCCCCGGCAGTACTTC. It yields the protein CASSPSPPRQYF.

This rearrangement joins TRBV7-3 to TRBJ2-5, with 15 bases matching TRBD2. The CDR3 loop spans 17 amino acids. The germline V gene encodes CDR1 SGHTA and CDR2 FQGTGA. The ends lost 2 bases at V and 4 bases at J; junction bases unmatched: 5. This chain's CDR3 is CASSLGLAGGTGETQYF. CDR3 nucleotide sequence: TGTGCCAGCAGCTTAGGACTAGCGGGGGGGACTGGAGAGACCCAGTACTTC. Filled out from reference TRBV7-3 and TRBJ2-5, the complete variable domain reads GAGVSQTPSNKVTEKGKYVELRCDPISGHTALYWYRQSLGQGPEFLIYFQGTGAADDSGLPNDRFFAVRPEGSVSTLKIQRTERGDSAVYLCASSLGLAGGTGETQYFGPGTRLLVL.

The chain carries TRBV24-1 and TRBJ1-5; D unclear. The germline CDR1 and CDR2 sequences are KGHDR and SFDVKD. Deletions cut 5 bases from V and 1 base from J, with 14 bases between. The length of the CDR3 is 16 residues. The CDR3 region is CATSVGDKESNQPQHF. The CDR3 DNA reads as TGTGCCACCAGTGTGGGTGACAAGGAAAGCAATCAGCCCCAGCATTTT.

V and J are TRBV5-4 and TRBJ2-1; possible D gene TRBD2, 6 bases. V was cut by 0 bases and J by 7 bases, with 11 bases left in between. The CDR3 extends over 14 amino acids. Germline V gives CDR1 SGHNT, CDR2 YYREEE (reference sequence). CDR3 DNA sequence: TGTGCCAGCAGCTTGGGCGCGGGGTTAAATGAGCAGTTCTTC. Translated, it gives CASSLGAGLNEQFF.

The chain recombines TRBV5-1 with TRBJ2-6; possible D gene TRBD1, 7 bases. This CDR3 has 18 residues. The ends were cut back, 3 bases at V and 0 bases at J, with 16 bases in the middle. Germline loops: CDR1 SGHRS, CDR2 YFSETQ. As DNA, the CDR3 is TGCGCCAGCAGCTCGGCAGGGGGGACCAGCTCTGGGGCCAACGTCCTGACTTTC. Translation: CASSSAGGTSSGANVLTF.

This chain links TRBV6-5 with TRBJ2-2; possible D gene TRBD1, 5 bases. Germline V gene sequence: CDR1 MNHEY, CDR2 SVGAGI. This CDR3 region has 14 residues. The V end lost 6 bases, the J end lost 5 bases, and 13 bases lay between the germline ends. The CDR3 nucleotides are TGTGCCAGCAGGGGCGTAGGGGATACCGGGGAGCTGTTTTTT. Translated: CASRGVGDTGELFF.

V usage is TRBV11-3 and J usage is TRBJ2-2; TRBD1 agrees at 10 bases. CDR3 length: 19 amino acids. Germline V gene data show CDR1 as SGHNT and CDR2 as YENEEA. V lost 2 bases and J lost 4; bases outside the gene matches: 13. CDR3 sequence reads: CASSLFGGRGQGLTGELFF. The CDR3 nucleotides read TGTGCCAGCAGCTTATTCGGGGGTCGGGGACAGGGGCTCACCGGGGAGCTGTTTTTT.

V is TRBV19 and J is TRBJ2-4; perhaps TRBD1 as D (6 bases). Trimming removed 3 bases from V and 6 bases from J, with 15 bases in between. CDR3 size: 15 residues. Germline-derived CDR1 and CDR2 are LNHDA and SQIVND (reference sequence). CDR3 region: CASSITGQGRNIQYF. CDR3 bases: TGTGCCAGTAGTATTACGGGGCAGGGGAGAAACATTCAGTACTTC.

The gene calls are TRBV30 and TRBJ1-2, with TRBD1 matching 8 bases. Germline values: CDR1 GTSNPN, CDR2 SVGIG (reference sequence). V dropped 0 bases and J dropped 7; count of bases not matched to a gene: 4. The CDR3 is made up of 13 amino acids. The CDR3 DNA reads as TGTGCCTGGAGTGTAACAGGGGGAACTGGCTACACCTTC. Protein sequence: CAWSVTGGTGYTF. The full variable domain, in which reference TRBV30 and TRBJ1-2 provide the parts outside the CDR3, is SQTIHQWPATLVQPVGSPLSLECTVEGTSNPNLYWYRQAAGRGLQLLFYSVGIGQISSEVPQNLSASRPQDRQFILSSKKLLLSDSGFYLCAWSVTGGTGYTFGSGTRLTVV.

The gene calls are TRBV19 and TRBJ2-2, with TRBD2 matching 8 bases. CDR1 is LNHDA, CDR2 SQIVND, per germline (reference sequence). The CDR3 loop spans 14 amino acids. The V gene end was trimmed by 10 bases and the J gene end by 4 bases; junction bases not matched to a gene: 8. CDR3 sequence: CATRSGGGTGELFF. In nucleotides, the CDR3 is TGTGCCACCCGTTCGGGGGGGGGCACCGGGGAGCTGTTTTTT.

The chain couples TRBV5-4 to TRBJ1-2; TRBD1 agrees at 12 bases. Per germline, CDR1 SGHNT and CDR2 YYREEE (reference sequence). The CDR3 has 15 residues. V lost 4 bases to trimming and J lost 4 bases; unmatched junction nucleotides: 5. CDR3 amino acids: CASSPGQGAAYGYTF. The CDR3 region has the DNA TGTGCCAGCAGCCCGGGACAGGGGGCGGCCTATGGCTACACCTTC.

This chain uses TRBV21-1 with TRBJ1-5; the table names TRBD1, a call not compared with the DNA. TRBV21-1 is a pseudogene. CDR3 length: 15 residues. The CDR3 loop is CASTPEAGGGQPQHF. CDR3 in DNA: TGTGCCAGCACCCCAGAGGCAGGGGGCGGTCAGCCCCAGCATTTT.

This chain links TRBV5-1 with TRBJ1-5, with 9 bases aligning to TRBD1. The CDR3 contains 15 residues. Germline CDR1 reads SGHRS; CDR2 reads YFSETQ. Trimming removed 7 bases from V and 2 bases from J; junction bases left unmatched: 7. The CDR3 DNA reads TGCGCCAGCTCCGAACAGGGGGCGGGCAATCAGCCCCAGCATTTT. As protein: CASSEQGAGNQPQHF. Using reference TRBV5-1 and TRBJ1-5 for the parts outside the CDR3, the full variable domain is KAGVTQTPRYLIKTRGQQVTLSCSPISGHRSVSWYQQTPGQGLQFLFEYFSETQRNKGNFPGRFSGRQFSNSRSEMNVSTLELGDSALYLCASSEQGAGNQPQHFGDGTRLSIL.